These T cell receptor beta chains were read from a single sample in a study of T cells expressing NK-cell markers. For each CDR3 protein, TCRdb gives one entry from its re-call of the 5' RACE reads, without DNA. Reported are about 550,000 distinct CDR3 sequences; the ten largest clones contain about 3.6%. The sample was blood T cells: a sorted CD56 or NKG2C T cell subset, CD4+ or CD8+ T cells, or bulk PBMC T cells (not recorded which). The receptors here all came from a man between 18 and 29 years old in good health. The CDR3 runs from the conserved cysteine through the conserved F or W. Fields, in order: J gene, V gene, CDR3 protein.

TRBJ1-2,TRBV16,CASSQSPGVNYGYTF
TRBJ2-7,TRBV7-2,CASSFPGKSYEQYF
TRBJ2-3,TRBV12-3/TRBV12-4,CASPPIRDRSIDTQYF
TRBJ1-2,TRBV29-1,CSVLGPGAQGEDGYTF
TRBJ2-7,TRBV9,CASSPRDGTSGPYEQYF
TRBJ2-7,TRBV5-1,CASSVGFDEQYF
TRBJ2-2,TRBV4-2,CASSQDPLAGTNTGELFF
TRBJ2-7,TRBV28,CASSFYQGSYEQYF
TRBJ2-1,TRBV5-4,CASSFYVGGVNEQFF
TRBJ2-3,TRBV12-3/TRBV12-4,CASSGGLAGSLDTQYF
TRBJ2-2,TRBV21-1,CASSKSHPVRQGRGNTGELFF
TRBJ2-7,TRBV6-2/TRBV6-3,CATMHSPYEQYF
TRBJ2-5,TRBV28,CASSDRGKETQYF
TRBJ2-3,TRBV18,CASSPQRLAGQGDTQYF
TRBJ1-4,TRBV6-5,CASSSQNTRVNEKLFF
TRBJ2-2,TRBV6-1,CASKRGQGIFYSTGELFF
TRBJ1-5,TRBV4-1,CASSQEGVSANQPQHF
TRBJ1-1,TRBV27,CASSSPGQMNTEAFF
TRBJ2-7,TRBV7-3,CASSPPDRLNEQYF
TRBJ1-6,TRBV7-9,CASSLAKGQPNNSPLHF
TRBJ2-1,TRBV6-1,CASRATWDRRIEQFF
TRBJ1-1,TRBV11-2,CASSFKIGQGNTEAFF
TRBJ2-5,TRBV12-3/TRBV12-4,CASSLSGQETQYF
TRBJ1-2,TRBV12-3/TRBV12-4,CASSYRDGDGYTF
TRBJ2-3,TRBV24-1,CATSDFSGQGTDTQYF
TRBJ1-5,TRBV7-8,CASSLGVRALHGNQPQHF
TRBJ2-7,TRBV12-3/TRBV12-4,CASSWGLGSEQYF